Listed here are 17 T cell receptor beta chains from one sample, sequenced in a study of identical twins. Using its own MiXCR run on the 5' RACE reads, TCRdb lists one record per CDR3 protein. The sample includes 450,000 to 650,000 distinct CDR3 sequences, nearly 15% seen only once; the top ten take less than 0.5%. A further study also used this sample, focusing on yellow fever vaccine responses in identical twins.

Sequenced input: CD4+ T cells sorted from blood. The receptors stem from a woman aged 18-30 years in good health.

CDR3 DNA: TGTGCCACCAGCAGAGTAAGGGGAAACTCCTACAATGAGCAGTTCTTC. This sequence encodes CATSRVRGNSYNEQFF. V gene TRBV15 combines with J gene TRBJ2-1; perhaps TRBD1 as D (5 bases). The CDR3 sequence is 16 residues long. V lost 1 base and J 0 bases, leaving 10 bases between the germline ends. Germline CDR1 is LNHNV and CDR2 is YYDKDF (reference sequence).

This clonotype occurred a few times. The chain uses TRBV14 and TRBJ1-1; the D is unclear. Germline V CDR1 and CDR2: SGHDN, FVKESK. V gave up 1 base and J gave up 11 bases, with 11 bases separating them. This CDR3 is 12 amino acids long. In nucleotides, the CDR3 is TGTGCCAGCAGCCAAGTTAGTGGCGGGGCTTTCTTT. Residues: CASSQVSGGAFF.

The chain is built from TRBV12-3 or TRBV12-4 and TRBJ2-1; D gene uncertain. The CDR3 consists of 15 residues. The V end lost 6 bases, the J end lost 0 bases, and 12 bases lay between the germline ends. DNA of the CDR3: TGTGCCAGCAGCTTTTCAGATTCCTCCTACAATGAGCAGTTCTTC. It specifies CASSFSDSSYNEQFF.

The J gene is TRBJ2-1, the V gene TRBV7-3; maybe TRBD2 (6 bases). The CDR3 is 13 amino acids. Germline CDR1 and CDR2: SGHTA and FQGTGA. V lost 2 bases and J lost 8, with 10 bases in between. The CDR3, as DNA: TGTGCCAGCAGCTTAGGGGGGTGGGATGAGCAGTTCTTC. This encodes CASSLGGWDEQFF.

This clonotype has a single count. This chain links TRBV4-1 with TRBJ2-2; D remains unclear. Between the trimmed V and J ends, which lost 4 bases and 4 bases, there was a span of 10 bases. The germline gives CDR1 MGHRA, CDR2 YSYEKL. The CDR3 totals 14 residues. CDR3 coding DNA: TGCGCCAGCAGCCGAGTCCCAGCCACCGGGGAGCTGTTTTTT. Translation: CASSRVPATGELFF.

DNA of the CDR3: TGTGCCAGCAGCTTCCGGCCAGGGGACGAGCAGTACGTC. Encoded protein: CASSFRPGDEQYV. This rearrangement joins TRBV7-8 to TRBJ2-7; maybe TRBD1 (6 bases). The V and J ends lost 3 bases and 5 bases respectively, with 11 bases between them. Germline CDR1 SGHVS, CDR2 FQNEAQ. This CDR3 spans 13 amino acids.

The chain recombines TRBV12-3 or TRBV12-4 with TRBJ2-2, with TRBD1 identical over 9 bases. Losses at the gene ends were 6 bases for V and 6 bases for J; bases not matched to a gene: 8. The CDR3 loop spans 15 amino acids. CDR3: CASSPGQGIAGELFF. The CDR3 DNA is TGTGCCAGCAGCCCCGGACAGGGGATCGCCGGGGAGCTGTTTTTT.

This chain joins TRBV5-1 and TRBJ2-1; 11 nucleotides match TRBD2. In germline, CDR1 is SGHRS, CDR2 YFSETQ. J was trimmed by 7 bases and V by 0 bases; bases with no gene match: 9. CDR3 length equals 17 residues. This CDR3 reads CASSLVFGTSGKNEQFF. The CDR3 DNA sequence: TGCGCCAGCAGCTTGGTCTTCGGGACTAGCGGAAAGAATGAGCAGTTCTTC.

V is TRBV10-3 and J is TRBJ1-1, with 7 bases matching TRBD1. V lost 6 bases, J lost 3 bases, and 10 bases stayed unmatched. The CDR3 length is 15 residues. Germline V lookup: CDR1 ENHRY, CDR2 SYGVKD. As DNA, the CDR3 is TGTGCCATCAGGCCCGCGACAGGGTATGACACTGAAGCTTTCTTT. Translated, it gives CAIRPATGYDTEAFF.

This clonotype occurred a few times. CDR3 region: CASSRKTGTSFIPLNNEQFF. CDR3 DNA sequence: TGTGCCAGCAGCAGAAAAACCGGGACTAGCTTCATCCCCCTCAACAATGAGCAGTTCTTC. V and J are TRBV11-2 and TRBJ2-1, with 9 bases identical to TRBD2. The CDR3 sequence is 20 residues long. V dropped 5 bases and J dropped 5; count of bases not matched to a gene: 22. Germline-derived CDR1 and CDR2 are SGHAT and FQNNGV.

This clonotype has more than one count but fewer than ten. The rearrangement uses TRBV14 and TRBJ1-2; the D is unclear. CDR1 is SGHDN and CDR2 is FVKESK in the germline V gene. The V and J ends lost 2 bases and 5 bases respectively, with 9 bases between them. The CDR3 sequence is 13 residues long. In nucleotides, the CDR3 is TGTGCCAGCAGCCAACAGCCAGGATATGGCTACACCTTC. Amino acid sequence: CASSQQPGYGYTF.

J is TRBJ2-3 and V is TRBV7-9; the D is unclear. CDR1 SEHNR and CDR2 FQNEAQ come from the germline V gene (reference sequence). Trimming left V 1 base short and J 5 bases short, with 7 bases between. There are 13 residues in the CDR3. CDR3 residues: CASSLGNKDTQYF. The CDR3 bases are TGTGCCAGCAGCTTAGGTAACAAAGATACGCAGTATTTT. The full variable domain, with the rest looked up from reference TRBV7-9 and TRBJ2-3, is DTGVSQNPRHKITKRGQNVTFRCDPISEHNRLYWYRQTLGQGPEFLTYFQNEAQLEKSRLLSDRFSAERPKGSFSTLEIQRTEQGDSAMYLCASSLGNKDTQYFGPGTRLTVL.

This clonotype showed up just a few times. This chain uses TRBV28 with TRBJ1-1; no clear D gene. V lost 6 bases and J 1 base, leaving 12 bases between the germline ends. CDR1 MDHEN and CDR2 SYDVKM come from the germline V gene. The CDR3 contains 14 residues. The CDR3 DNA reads TGTGCCAGCAGCTCACTCTATCCGAACACTGAAGCTTTCTTT. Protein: CASSSLYPNTEAFF.

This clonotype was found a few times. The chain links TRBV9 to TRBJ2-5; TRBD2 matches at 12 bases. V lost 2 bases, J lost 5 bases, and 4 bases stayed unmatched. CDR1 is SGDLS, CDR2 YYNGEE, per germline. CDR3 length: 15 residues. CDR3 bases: TGTGCCAGCAGCGTCCTAGCGGGGGGGCTTGAGACCCAGTACTTC. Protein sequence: CASSVLAGGLETQYF. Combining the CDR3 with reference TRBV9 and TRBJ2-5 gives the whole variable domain DSGVTQTPKHLITATGQRVTLRCSPRSGDLSVYWYQQSLDQGLQFLIQYYNGEERAKGNILERFSAQQFPDLHSELNLSSLELGDSALYFCASSVLAGGLETQYFGPGTRLLVL.

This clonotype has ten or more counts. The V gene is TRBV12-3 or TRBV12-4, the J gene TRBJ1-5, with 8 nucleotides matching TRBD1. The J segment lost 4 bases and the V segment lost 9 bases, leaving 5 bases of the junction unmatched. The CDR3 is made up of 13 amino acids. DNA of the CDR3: TGTGCCAGTTTAGGACAGGGTAATCAGCCCCAGCATTTT. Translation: CASLGQGNQPQHF.

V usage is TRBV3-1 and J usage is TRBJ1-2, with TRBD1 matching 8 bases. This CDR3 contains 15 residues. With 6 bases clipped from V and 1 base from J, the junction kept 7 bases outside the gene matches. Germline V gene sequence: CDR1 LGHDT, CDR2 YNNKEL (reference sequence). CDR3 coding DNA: TGTGCCAGCAGTCATACGACAGGGGTTAACTATGGCTACACCTTC. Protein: CASSHTTGVNYGYTF.

CDR3 sequence reads: CSALQGVNTEAFF. CDR3 DNA sequence: TGCAGTGCCCTACAGGGTGTGAACACTGAAGCTTTCTTT. This chain links TRBV20-1 with TRBJ1-1, with D maybe TRBD1 (6 bases). V lost 6 bases and J lost 0, with 11 bases in between. Germline V CDR1 and CDR2: DFQATT, SNEGSKA (reference sequence). The CDR3 covers 13 residues.